The rows below give T cell receptor beta chains drawn from one sample of a study of blood T cell repertoires in COVID-19. The protocol was immunoSEQ multiplex PCR, while the TCRdb copy is restricted to in-frame clones and leaves out a portion. This table has about 100,000 clones, roughly nine tenths appearing once. The specimen sequenced was peripheral blood. The receptors derive from a human donor in a cohort sampled during active COVID-19. Each CDR3 is given with its conserved first and last residue. A D gene is named only where the DNA matches it firmly. Clone sizes are given selectively: once, few, many, or a class where the clone is expanded.

V	size	D	J	DNA	CDR3
TRBV15	once	.	TRBJ2-3	TGTGCCACCAGCAGAGGGGGGGGCCGCACAGATACGCAGTATTTT	CATSRGGGRTDTQYF
TRBV10-2	.	.	TRBJ2-7	TGCGCCAGCAGTGAGCGGGGGAGCGTCTACGAGCAGTACTTC	CASSERGSVYEQYF
TRBV5-1	.	.	TRBJ2-5	TGCGCCAGCAGCTCGAGGGAGACCCAGTACTTC	CASSSRETQYF
TRBV15	.	TRBD2	TRBJ2-3	TGTGCCACCAGCAGAGATCCCGGTAGCGGGAGGGGTACAGATACGCAGTATTTT	CATSRDPGSGRGTDTQYF
TRBV6-5	.	.	TRBJ2-1	TGTGCCAGCAGTTACTCTAGCCCGGCTGAGCAGTTCTTC	CASSYSSPAEQFF
TRBV4-3	.	.	TRBJ1-2	TGCGCCAGCAGCCAAGATCAGACCAGGGCAGCCAATGGCTACACCTTC	CASSQDQTRAANGYTF
TRBV6-2/TRBV6-3	.	.	TRBJ2-1	TGTGCCAGCAGTATGGGCCAGGGACTTCTCGTTTCCTACAATGAGCAGTTCTTC	CASSMGQGLLVSYNEQFF
TRBV7-6	.	TRBD1	TRBJ1-6	TGTGCCAGCAGCCCGACAGGGGGCAATTCACCCCTCCACTTT	CASSPTGGNSPLHF
TRBV28	.	.	TRBJ2-1	TGTGCCAGCAGTTTCCGGGGGAACAATGAGCAGTTCTTC	CASSFRGNNEQFF
TRBV18	.	.	TRBJ2-3	TGTGCCAGCTCAACAAACACAGATACGCAGTATTTT	CASSTNTDTQYF
TRBV13	.	.	TRBJ1-3	TGTGCCAGCAGCCCTGACATAGCTGGAAACACCATATATTTT	CASSPDIAGNTIYF
TRBV27	.	TRBD1	TRBJ2-2	TGTGCCAGCAAGGCCCATGGGACAGGGGTTACCGGGGAGCTGTTTTTT	CASKAHGTGVTGELFF
TRBV20-1	.	TRBD1	TRBJ2-7	TGCAGTGCTAGTGCCCAACCTCAGGGGGCCCCCAACTACGAGCAGTACTTC	CSASAQPQGAPNYEQYF
TRBV18	.	.	TRBJ1-2	TGTGCCAGCTTCCCCCGGCTTCTCCTCAACGGCGGAGATTCTAACTATGGCTACACCTTC	CASFPRLLLNGGDSNYGYTF